The 6 T cell receptor beta chains below all came from one sample that was sequenced in a study of cytomegalovirus exposure and HLA in healthy donors (dated by TCRdb to about 2017). Libraries came from the immunoSEQ multiplex PCR assay. For the multiplex PCR, a mixture combining 60 forward primers for TCR Vbeta segments and 13 reverse primers for TCR Jbeta segments was used. In TCRdb, the immuneACCESS table is reduced to in-frame sequences with V and J assigned. These tables do not hold every clone; where another copy was compared, an unresolved V gene accounts for under half, and the others remain unexplained. For this sample the table gives about 120,000 clones, of which about 76% were detected only once. Around 2.2% of the sample comes from the top ten. The material sequenced was PBMCs. The receptors shown here come from a woman aged 40 to 50 in good health and CMV-seronegative.

This clone has only a few counts. The chain is built from TRBV28 and TRBJ2-3; 7 positions agree with TRBD1. J lost 4 bases, V lost 2 bases, and 9 bases had no gene match. CDR1 and CDR2 from the germline V gene are MDHEN and SYDVKM. This CDR3 is built from 16 residues. This CDR3 reads CASSLGTGVGADTQYF. The CDR3 bases are TGTGCCAGCAGTTTAGGCACAGGGGTAGGAGCAGATACGCAGTATTTT.

V gene TRBV19 combines with J gene TRBJ2-5; 9 nucleotides match TRBD1. CDR3 length: 14 residues. The germline V gene has CDR1 LNHDA and CDR2 SQIVND (reference sequence). V was pared by 7 bases and J by 3 bases, with 6 bases of the junction left unmatched. The CDR3 DNA reads TGTGCCAGTAAAGCGACAGGGGGGAAAGAGACCCAGTACTTC. It translates to CASKATGGKETQYF.

The chain combines TRBV5-6 with TRBJ1-1; D unclear. Germline V gives CDR1 SGHDT, CDR2 YYEEEE. This CDR3 spans 13 amino acids. Trimming cost V 3 bases and J 6 bases, with 12 bases left between them. As DNA, the CDR3 is TGTGCCAGCAGCTCTAATACTCTGGCTGAAGCTTTCTTT. Protein sequence: CASSSNTLAEAFF.

This sequence joins TRBV10-3 and TRBJ2-2; the D gene is possibly TRBD2 (6 bases). The ends were cut back, 5 bases at V and 7 bases at J, with 11 bases in the middle. The CDR3 extends over 13 amino acids. Looked up from germline, CDR1 is ENHRY and CDR2 is SYGVKD. The CDR3 reads CAISRAGNGELFF. The CDR3 region has the DNA TGTGCCATCAGTAGGGCGGGGAACGGGGAGCTGTTTTTT.

In its sample, this clone was seen once. The chain has TRBV5-1 and TRBJ1-2, with 12 bases matching TRBD1. After removal of 1 base from V and 5 bases from J, the junction contained 3 bases not matched to a gene. CDR3 length: 15 residues. Germline V gives CDR1 SGHRS, CDR2 YFSETQ. CDR3 sequence reads: CASSLRGQGAYGYTF. The CDR3 DNA sequence: TGCGCCAGCAGCTTGAGGGGACAGGGGGCGTATGGCTACACCTTC.

The V and J genes are TRBV5-1 and TRBJ1-2; 7 nucleotides line up with TRBD1. The CDR3 consists of 13 residues. Germline CDR1 and CDR2: SGHRS and YFSETQ. Germline trimming cut 1 base from V and 6 bases from J; bases unmatched to any gene: 3. The CDR3 region is CASSLTGVDGYTF. For the CDR3, the DNA is TGCGCCAGCAGCTTGACAGGGGTTGATGGCTACACCTTC. Full variable domain (outside the CDR3, taken from reference TRBV5-1 and TRBJ1-2): KAGVTQTPRYLIKTRGQQVTLSCSPISGHRSVSWYQQTPGQGLQFLFEYFSETQRNKGNFPGRFSGRQFSNSRSEMNVSTLELGDSALYLCASSLTGVDGYTFGSGTRLTVV.